This T cell receptor (beta chain) was retrieved from a study of tumor and adjacent non-tumor tissue in lung cancer. The template was RNA from unsorted bulk tissue. CDR3 length equals 14 residues. General study findings and limits: Significantly higher TCR diversity was found in tumor than normal lung.

Turning to this clonotype: Its target is not known. The junction does not match germline at one end; this may be a read error.

TCRbeta libraries were built with three rounds of nested PCR, modified from ARM-PCR. Each CDR3 protein is one row after TCRdb ran MiXCR on the multiplex PCR reads. The table has more than 60,000 distinct CDR3 sequences, more than 60% seen once. The genes are TRBV12-3 or TRBV12-4 and TRBJ2-5; a possible D gene is TRBD2 (6 bases). The source of this sequence is a woman aged 50 to 65 with non-small cell lung cancer. The sample was lung tumor tissue. CDR3 amino acids: CVSGHPKGAQTLYF. CDR3 nucleotide sequence: TGTGTCAGCGGGCATCCTAAAGGGGCGCAGACTCTGTACTTC.